This T cell receptor (beta chain) was recorded in a study of shared clonotypes between healthy human individuals. Whole-study results and caveats: Only a few donors were included, so the genetic and exposure-history diversity represented was limited.

There are a few counts of this clone. As yet, its antigen is unknown. An even split of each subset's genomic DNA across several immunoSEQ plates was performed. Replicate PCRs for unsorted PBMC used roughly 0.3 ug DNA (roughly 29,000 T cell genomes). Produced via immunoSEQ multiplex PCR; TCRdb's table is partial and in-frame only. The table has fewer than 700,000 clones, around 78% seen once. Trimming stripped 3 bases from V and 5 bases from J, with 13 bases between. This CDR3 has 14 residues. Looked up from germline, CDR1 is KGHSH and CDR2 is LQKENI. Sequencing was done on a sample of PBMCs. This sequence joins TRBV18 and TRBJ2-5; D call uncertain. This receptor was identified in a woman in her thirties or forties in good health. Some clones in this sample may be carry-over from other donors' samples. CDR3 sequence (DNA): TGTGCCAGCTCACCTAACCCAATGTGGGAGACCCAGTACTTC. As protein: CASSPNPMWETQYF. The full variable domain, rest sourced from reference TRBV18 and TRBJ2-5, is NAGVMQNPRHLVRRRGQEARLRCSPMKGHSHVYWYRQLPEEGLKFMVYLQKENIIDESGMPKERFSAEFPKEGPSILRIQQVVRGDSAAYFCASSPNPMWETQYFGPGTRLLVL.